Described below is a single TCR beta chain sequence and its context. The antigen this receptor binds is unknown. The input lacks base qualities; no much larger clone sits a single base away. TCR cDNA was synthesized by 5'RACE template switching, through which a universal primer site and unique molecular identifiers were introduced. cDNA synthesis was primed from both the TCR alpha and TCR beta constant segments. Library amplification used two PCR steps, and the second PCR step added sample barcodes and sequencing adapters. Sequencing of libraries was done on Illumina HiSeq 2500 (2x100 bp) or NovaSeq (2x150 bp). The authors' analysis ran thus. MIGEC was used to demultiplex reads and collapse the reads into UMI consensus sequences, and MiXCR was used for V(D)J alignment. Using edgeR on replicate PBMC samples, clonotypes were called vaccine-responding if FDR was below 0.01 and the log2 fold change was above 5 up to day 15. Each bulk clonotype was labeled CD4 or CD8 based on which sequenced repertoire, CD4 or CD8, contained the clonotype at higher abundance. The public reads were quality trimmed at Q25 with fastp and then assembled into clones with MiXCR by TCRdb, keeping productive beta chains. Rows with one shared CDR3 protein collapse into an entry with the most common genes and DNA. TCRdb, not the authors, supplied the V and J calls. Recorded for this sample are under 600,000 distinct CDR3 sequences; about 14% of them occurred a single time. Jointly, the top ten make up around 15% of the sample.

The sample is drawn from a study of T cells after yellow fever vaccination (dated by TCRdb to between 2017 and 2020). About the investigation overall: The SMART-Seq v4 Ultra Low Input RNA kit was used to prepare libraries from fractions with low cell numbers. Two healthy male donors made up the cohort, one aged 18 to 29 years and the other aged 30 to 39 years. To track T-cell clones before and after primary and booster YFV17D yellow fever vaccination, bulk TCR alpha and beta repertoires were sequenced longitudinally. Bulk PBMC replicates and cell subsets were isolated from blood drawn at multiple timepoints before and after both primary and secondary immunization. On the study overall, not on this receptor specifically: After the booster, most clones that had expanded after primary vaccination were detected again (nearly 97% of CD4 and about 88% of CD8), suggesting broad maintenance of memory. Compared with the primary T-cell response, the secondary T-cell response was weaker but faster, peaking on day 5 rather than day 15. Because the study included only a couple of donors, the extent to which the findings can be generalized is limited. Computational filtering was needed because FACS-sorted repertoires could contain abundant contaminating clonotypes from the bulk population. A small fraction of clonotypes showed up in both the CD4 and CD8 compartments, probably as a result of convergent recombination.

What the treatment or condition label conveys for this sample: live attenuated yellow fever vaccine strain. Two biological replicates of bulk PBMCs were collected at each blood-draw timepoint. PBMCs were isolated from peripheral blood using a standard Ficoll-Paque protocol. TriZol was used to extract RNA from bulk PBMCs, CD4 and CD8 fractions, and dextramer-positive and dextramer-negative fractions. The germline V gene encodes CDR1 LGHNA and CDR2 YSLEER. V loses 3 bases, J loses 7 bases, and the germline ends lie 22 bases apart. Reading from cysteine to phenylalanine, the CDR3 counts 17 amino acids. The DNA shown is the 51-base CDR3, in frame from base 1.

The specimen was PBMCs, collected on the day of the yellow fever booster vaccination. The chain employs TRBV4-3 and TRBJ2-1; a tentative D match to TRBD1 spans 5 bases. This TCR derives from a young man who received the YFV17D yellow fever vaccine. CDR3 reads: CASSQKLTGSLRNEQFF. The sequence in DNA is TGCGCCAGCAGCCAGAAACTCACAGGTAGTCTACGGAATGAGCAGTTCTTC.